These 23 T cell receptor beta chains were all obtained from the same sample, sequenced in a study of cytomegalovirus exposure and HLA in healthy donors. The PCR used 60 Vbeta and 13 Jbeta primers. Libraries were prepared by immunoSEQ multiplex PCR; TCRdb keeps only in-frame clonotypes and omits some of them. The data hold around 150,000 clones, with around 79% observed a single time. Sequencing was done on a sample of PBMCs. These receptors were collected from a man aged 40-50 years in good health and CMV-seropositive.

The chain recombines TRBV5-1 with TRBJ2-1; TRBD2 matches at 12 bases. The CDR3 totals 16 residues. With V trimmed by 5 bases and J by 5 bases, 8 bases remained unmatched. CDR1 SGHRS and CDR2 YFSETQ come from the germline V gene. The CDR3 here is CASRRTSGAGDNEQFF. The DNA of the CDR3 is TGCGCCAGCAGACGGACTAGCGGGGCTGGAGACAATGAGCAGTTCTTC.

The chain employs TRBV28 and TRBJ2-1; D is ambiguous. Germline lookup yields CDR1 MDHEN and CDR2 SYDVKM. The CDR3 contains 14 residues. V lost 8 bases to trimming and J lost 0 bases, with 11 bases between them. CDR3 sequence: CASLPRSSYNEQFF. Written as DNA, the CDR3 is TGTGCCAGCCTCCCTAGGAGCTCCTACAATGAGCAGTTCTTC.

The chain has TRBV7-9 and TRBJ2-2, with 13 bases lining up with TRBD2. J gave up 3 bases and V 4 bases, and 5 bases lay outside the gene matches. Germline V gene data show CDR1 as SEHNR and CDR2 as FQNEAQ (reference sequence). CDR3 length: 17 amino acids. The CDR3 here is CASSSQLAGGDTGELFF. CDR3 coding DNA: TGTGCCAGCAGCTCCCAACTAGCGGGAGGGGACACCGGGGAGCTGTTTTTT.

CDR3 residues: CASSRTSGWSYEQYF. The DNA for the CDR3 is TGTGCCAGCAGCCGTACTAGCGGTTGGTCCTACGAGCAGTACTTC. J is TRBJ2-7 and V is TRBV14; TRBD2 agrees at 8 bases. The CDR3 spans 15 residues. Looked up from germline, CDR1 is SGHDN and CDR2 is FVKESK. Trimming at V came to 4 bases and at J to 1 base, leaving 6 bases not matched to a gene. The variable domain in full, with the rest retrieved from reference TRBV14 and TRBJ2-7, is EAGVTQFPSHSVIEKGQTVTLRCDPISGHDNLYWYRRVMGKEIKFLLHFVKESKQDESGMPNNRFLAERTGGTYSTLKVQPAELEDSGVYFCASSRTSGWSYEQYFGPGTRLTVT.

This rearrangement joins TRBV6-6 to TRBJ2-1; 13 bases match TRBD2. This CDR3 spans 15 amino acids. Germline CDR1 and CDR2: MNHNY and SVGAGI (reference sequence). Trimming at V came to 6 bases and at J to 4 bases, leaving 3 bases not matched to a gene. The CDR3 reads CASSVLAGGYNEQFF. CDR3 DNA: TGTGCCAGCAGCGTACTAGCGGGAGGGTACAATGAGCAGTTCTTC.

The chain combines TRBV6-1 with TRBJ1-2; no clear D gene. V dropped 6 bases and J dropped 4 bases, with 12 bases sitting between them. Germline CDR1 MNHNS, CDR2 SASEGT. CDR3 length equals 13 residues. Written as DNA, the CDR3 is TGTGCCAGCAGGGGTAGGGAGGTCTATGGCTACACCTTC. Translated: CASRGREVYGYTF.

The gene calls are TRBV5-1 and TRBJ2-5, with TRBD2 matching 8 bases. TRBJ2-7 explains the end of the DNA better; the J call may be wrong. The germline V gene encodes CDR1 SGHRS and CDR2 YFSETQ. CDR3 length equals 16 residues. The CDR3 loop is CASSLEAGTSSYEQYF. CDR3 nucleotide sequence: TGCGCCAGCAGCTTGGAGGCCGGGACTAGCTCCTACGAGCAGTACTTC.

The chain joins TRBV19 to TRBJ1-6; D uncertain. V lost 4 bases, J lost 6 bases, and 16 bases lay in between. Germline CDR1 and CDR2: LNHDA and SQIVND (reference sequence). The CDR3 has 16 amino acids. CDR3 sequence: CASSKQQPRPNSPLHF. The DNA for the CDR3 is TGTGCCAGTAGTAAACAGCAACCCCGACCTAATTCACCCCTCCACTTT.

This clone was picked up one time. This chain links TRBV27 with TRBJ2-5; 7 bases map to TRBD2. The CDR3 covers 13 residues. V lost 7 bases and J lost 11; bases outside the gene matches: 13. Germline V gene lookup returns CDR1 MNHEY and CDR2 SMNVEV (reference sequence). This CDR3 reads CASTTVLGGEQYF. For the CDR3, the DNA is TGTGCCAGCACAACTGTCCTGGGGGGGGAGCAGTACTTC.

This chain connects TRBV27 to TRBJ1-1; 8 bases align to TRBD1. Germline-derived CDR1 and CDR2 are MNHEY and SMNVEV (reference sequence). This CDR3 is 16 amino acids long. Trimming removed 2 bases from V and 0 bases from J; junction bases left unmatched: 5. The CDR3 loop reads CASSLTPGGMNTEAFF. For the CDR3, the DNA is TGTGCCAGCAGTTTAACGCCAGGGGGCATGAACACTGAAGCTTTCTTT.

This chain links TRBV4-1 with TRBJ1-5; D not certain. The CDR3 covers 14 residues. Germline values: CDR1 MGHRA, CDR2 YSYEKL. V lost 4 bases, J lost 7 bases, and 14 bases lay in between. The CDR3 reads CASSLPGTRQPQHF. In DNA, the CDR3 is TGCGCCAGCAGCCTTCCGGGAACCCGACAGCCCCAGCATTTT.

V is TRBV5-1 and J is TRBJ2-2, with 7 bases fitting TRBD1. The CDR3 contains 14 residues. J lost 3 bases, V lost 9 bases, and 8 bases had no gene match. The germline gives CDR1 SGHRS, CDR2 YFSETQ. CDR3 loop: CATKGQWDTGELFF. In DNA, the CDR3 is TGCGCCACCAAGGGACAGTGGGACACCGGGGAGCTGTTTTTT.

This rearrangement joins TRBV10-2 to TRBJ1-1, with D uncertain. The germline CDR1 and CDR2 sequences are WSHSY and SAAADI. This CDR3 contains 13 residues. V was trimmed by 4 bases and J by 2 bases, leaving 8 bases between them. The CDR3 reads CASSATANTEAFF. DNA of the CDR3: TGCGCCAGCAGTGCCACAGCTAACACTGAAGCTTTCTTT.

The J gene is TRBJ2-5, the V gene TRBV11-3; 8 bases align to TRBD2. The CDR3 runs to 15 residues. CDR1 and CDR2 (germline): SGHNT, YENEEA. With 5 bases clipped from V and 2 bases from J, the junction kept 7 bases outside the gene matches. CDR3: CASSAGVAGQETQYF. The CDR3, as DNA: TGTGCCAGCAGCGCCGGGGTAGCGGGGCAAGAGACCCAGTACTTC.

The chain links TRBV5-1 to TRBJ2-7, with TRBD1 identical over 7 bases. The V segment lost 1 base and the J segment 3 bases; nucleotides outside the gene matches: 4. This CDR3 contains 14 residues. Germline V gene lookup returns CDR1 SGHRS and CDR2 YFSETQ. The CDR3: CASSLSRDSYEQYF. The CDR3 nucleotides are TGCGCCAGCAGCTTGTCCCGGGACAGCTACGAGCAGTACTTC.

V usage is TRBV10-3 and J usage is TRBJ2-3, with TRBD1 identical over 9 bases. V was clipped by 5 bases and J by 4 bases; unmatched bases: 7. This CDR3 has 15 amino acids. Germline V lookup: CDR1 ENHRY, CDR2 SYGVKD. The CDR3 loop reads CAISPGQGHPDTQYF. In nucleotides, the CDR3 is TGTGCCATCAGTCCGGGACAGGGACACCCAGATACGCAGTATTTT.

The V call is TRBV18, the J call TRBJ2-7; no definite D call. Germline-derived CDR1 and CDR2 are KGHSH and LQKENI. CDR3 length equals 11 residues. The V end lost 2 bases, the J end lost 4 bases, and 3 bases lay between the germline ends. DNA of the CDR3: TGTGCCAGCTCACCAGAGTACGAGCAGTACTTC. Translating it yields CASSPEYEQYF.

The chain combines TRBV5-6 with TRBJ1-2; TRBD1 is a possible D gene (5 bases). V was clipped by 1 base and J by 8 bases, with 9 bases between them. The CDR3 length is 12 residues. The germline gives CDR1 SGHDT, CDR2 YYEEEE. The CDR3 loop reads CASSLNRQGYTF. The CDR3 DNA is TGTGCCAGCAGCTTGAACAGACAGGGCTACACCTTC.

This sequence joins TRBV5-6 and TRBJ1-1; D call uncertain. V lost 4 bases to trimming and J lost 0 bases, with 7 bases between them. Germline assignment: CDR1 SGHDT and CDR2 YYEEEE. The CDR3 contains 13 residues. For the CDR3, the DNA is TGTGCCAGCAGCGGAACAGTGAACACTGAAGCTTTCTTT. Protein product: CASSGTVNTEAFF.

This clone was picked up one time. The V and J genes are TRBV11-3 and TRBJ2-5, with D perhaps matching TRBD1 (6 bases). V was pared by 6 bases and J by 5 bases, with 10 bases between. The germline CDR1 and CDR2 sequences are SGHNT and YENEEA. The CDR3 has 12 residues. The CDR3 DNA follows: TGTGCCAGCAGTAACAGGGTTGAGACCCAGTACTTC. Protein product: CASSNRVETQYF.

The chain uses TRBV5-1 and TRBJ1-2, with no clear D. CDR3 length: 16 amino acids. The germline V gene has CDR1 SGHRS and CDR2 YFSETQ. V lost 1 base and J lost 3, with 16 bases in between. The CDR3 loop is CASSLLFPNSYYGYTF. CDR3 DNA: TGCGCCAGCAGCTTGTTGTTTCCGAATAGTTACTATGGCTACACCTTC.

The CDR3 coding sequence is TGTGCCAGCAGCTTTTCCGACTATGGCTACACCTTC. This encodes CASSFSDYGYTF. The chain links TRBV7-2 to TRBJ1-2; D gene unclear. Germline-derived CDR1 and CDR2 are SGHTA and FQGNSA. The CDR3 extends over 12 amino acids. V gave up 3 bases and J gave up 3 bases, with 5 bases separating them.

The CDR3 loop is CAISDGRDNEGQYF. Written as DNA, the CDR3 is TGTGCCATCAGTGATGGCAGGGACAACGAAGGACAGTACTTC. V and J are TRBV10-3 and TRBJ2-7; possibly TRBD1 for D (6 bases). Germline CDR1 is ENHRY and CDR2 is SYGVKD. This CDR3 contains 14 residues. V shed 3 bases and J shed 10 bases, with 19 bases lying between them.